This T cell receptor (beta chain) is drawn from a study of identical twins. With V trimmed by 6 bases and J by 1 base, 6 bases remained unmatched. Germline loops: CDR1 KGHSH, CDR2 LQKENI. The CDR3 length is 16 residues. As for this clonotype: Its antigen remains unidentified.

Carrying unique molecular identifiers, the cDNA also gained a universal primer site through template switching. TCRdb independently ran MiXCR on the 5' RACE reads; one entry per CDR3 protein. The profile covers 240,000 or so distinct CDR3 sequences, with over 9.5% appearing a single time and 9% to 10% taken by the ten largest. Study-wide points: Within cord blood, abundant beta clonotypes carried fewer insertions, but memory repertoires showed no such trend.

The chain couples TRBV18 to TRBJ2-1; TRBD1 aligns across 10 bases. The TCR originated in a man in his fifties or sixties in good health. Material: memory T cells sorted from blood. The DNA for the CDR3 is TGTGCCAGCTCCCCGACAGGGGGCCGGTCCTACAATGAGCAGTTCTTC. Its protein product is CASSPTGGRSYNEQFF.